One and the same sample provided the 31 T cell receptor beta chains below, sequenced in a study of blood T cell repertoires in COVID-19. Sequenced by immunoSEQ multiplex PCR; TCRdb stores in-frame clones only, minus some. The sample yields some 250,000 clones, around 86% seen once. The sample was peripheral blood. Receptor source: a man older than 75 with acute or convalescent COVID-19.

The V and J genes are TRBV29-1 and TRBJ2-3; the D is unclear. V was shortened by 8 bases and J by 5 bases, with 11 bases between the two germline ends. This CDR3 spans 11 amino acids. CDR1 SQVTM and CDR2 ANQGSEA come from the germline V gene. CDR3 sequence reads: CSTRSGDTQYF. The DNA for the CDR3 is TGCAGCACCCGATCCGGAGATACGCAGTATTTT.

V is TRBV9 and J is TRBJ1-3; D call uncertain. CDR3 length: 14 residues. The germline V gene has CDR1 SGDLS and CDR2 YYNGEE. The ends were cut back, 0 bases at V and 8 bases at J, with 12 bases in the middle. This CDR3 is CASSVGVQWDTIYF. CDR3 nucleotide sequence: TGTGCCAGCAGCGTAGGGGTACAGTGGGACACCATATATTTT. Full variable domain (rest looked up from reference TRBV9 and TRBJ1-3): DSGVTQTPKHLITATGQRVTLRCSPRSGDLSVYWYQQSLDQGLQFLIQYYNGEERAKGNILERFSAQQFPDLHSELNLSSLELGDSALYFCASSVGVQWDTIYFGEGSWLTVV.

The genes are TRBV10-3 and TRBJ2-7; 9 bases agree with TRBD1. CDR1 is ENHRY, CDR2 SYGVKD, per germline. The length of the CDR3 is 14 residues. Trimming cost V 7 bases and J 3 bases; bases outside gene matches: 7. In DNA form, the CDR3 reads TGTGCCATCACCCCCGGACAGGGGCTCTACGAGCAGTACTTC. Translation gives CAITPGQGLYEQYF.

This clone was found once. This chain connects TRBV6-6 to TRBJ1-1; 7 positions match TRBD1. V was pared by 6 bases and J by 8 bases, with 9 bases of the junction left unmatched. This CDR3 comprises 13 residues. Germline values: CDR1 MNHNY, CDR2 SVGAGI (reference sequence). The CDR3 here is CASSQTRDREAFF. The DNA for the CDR3 is TGTGCCAGCAGCCAAACCCGGGACAGAGAAGCTTTCTTT.

The CDR3 region has the DNA TGCGCCAGCCGACGGGAAACAAAGGGCGAGCAGTACTTC. Protein sequence: CASRRETKGEQYF. The chain joins TRBV5-1 to TRBJ2-7, with D possibly being TRBD2 (5 bases). The CDR3 sequence is 13 residues long. Germline values: CDR1 SGHRS, CDR2 YFSETQ. The ends were cut back, 7 bases at V and 6 bases at J, with 17 bases in the middle.

J is TRBJ1-6 and V is TRBV6-5, with D possibly being TRBD1 (5 bases). Germline values: CDR1 MNHEY, CDR2 SVGAGI. CDR3 length: 13 amino acids. Between the trimmed V and J ends, which lost 7 bases and 7 bases, there was a span of 11 bases. This chain's CDR3 is CASKGIGNSPLHF. The CDR3 DNA follows: TGTGCCAGCAAGGGGATTGGGAATTCACCCCTCCACTTT.

V usage is TRBV3-1 (or the pseudogene TRBV3-2) and J usage is TRBJ2-3, with D tentatively TRBD2 (5 bases). The CDR3 is made up of 14 amino acids. V shed 1 base and J shed 4 bases, with 9 bases lying between them. Germline V CDR1 and CDR2: LGHDT, YNNKEL (reference sequence). The CDR3 spells CASSQGLAADTQYF. CDR3 bases: TGTGCCAGCAGCCAAGGGCTAGCAGCAGATACGCAGTATTTT.

V and J are TRBV7-2 and TRBJ2-1, with D unresolved. This CDR3 spans 17 amino acids. Germline V CDR1 and CDR2: SGHTA, FQGNSA. The V end was cut by 3 bases, the J end by 0 bases, with 15 bases between. CDR3 in amino acids: CASSFLSLLSSYNEQFF. In DNA form, the CDR3 reads TGTGCCAGCAGCTTTCTCTCGCTGTTGAGCTCCTACAATGAGCAGTTCTTC.

The rearrangement joins TRBV5-1 to TRBJ2-2; D is uncertain. From germline, CDR1 is SGHRS and CDR2 YFSETQ. V was cut by 1 base and J by 6 bases, with 13 bases left in between. The CDR3 runs to 15 residues. CDR3 sequence (DNA): TGCGCCAGCAGCTTGACGAGTGTTCCCGCCGGGGAGCTGTTTTTT. Encoded protein: CASSLTSVPAGELFF.

The J gene is TRBJ1-2, the V gene TRBV28; 9 bases agree with TRBD1. Trimming took 6 bases from V and 7 from J; bases not matched to a gene: 9. Germline V CDR1 and CDR2: MDHEN, SYDVKM. This CDR3 comprises 14 residues. In DNA, the CDR3 is TGTGCCAGCAGGAAAACAGGGGGCGTAAGTGGCTACACCTTC. It is translated as CASRKTGGVSGYTF.

This clone occurred once. In DNA form, the CDR3 reads TGTGCCAGCTCACTGGCGGGGGGGACCTACGAGCAGTACTTC. It encodes CASSLAGGTYEQYF. This rearrangement joins TRBV18 to TRBJ2-7; 9 bases match TRBD2. The CDR3 runs to 14 residues. Germline CDR1 reads KGHSH; CDR2 reads LQKENI. J gave up 2 bases and V 4 bases, and 3 bases lay outside the gene matches.

The chain employs TRBV28 and TRBJ1-3; maybe TRBD1 (5 bases). Germline lookup yields CDR1 MDHEN and CDR2 SYDVKM. V lost 6 bases to trimming and J lost 4 bases, with 16 bases between them. The CDR3 is 15 amino acids. CDR3 DNA sequence: TGTGCCAGCAGCGTTTGGGGGGGGAGGGGAAACACCATATATTTT. It translates to CASSVWGGRGNTIYF.

This chain links TRBV11-2 with TRBJ2-3; D unclear. From germline, CDR1 is SGHAT and CDR2 FQNNGV. Trimming took 0 bases from V and 0 from J, leaving 13 bases between them. The CDR3 contains 17 residues. In DNA form, the CDR3 reads TGTGCCAGCAGCTTAGACCTCGGCGGAACTAGCACAGATACGCAGTATTTT. Translated, it gives CASSLDLGGTSTDTQYF.

This chain uses TRBV6-5 with TRBJ1-2; maybe TRBD1 (6 bases). This CDR3 is built from 14 residues. CDR1 MNHEY and CDR2 SVGAGI come from the germline V gene. V lost 5 bases and J lost 4, with 14 bases in between. The CDR3 DNA sequence: TGTGCCAGCAGTCCCTCGACAGGTCCCTATGGCTACACCTTC. The encoded protein is CASSPSTGPYGYTF.

This chain connects TRBV19 to TRBJ1-6; D remains unclear. In germline, CDR1 is LNHDA, CDR2 SQIVND (reference sequence). This CDR3 is 18 amino acids long. Trimming stripped 3 bases from V and 6 bases from J, with 21 bases between. CDR3 bases: TGTGCCAGTAGTATGAATCGGGTCGGAAAGGATGGTAATTCACCCCTCCACTTT. It yields the protein CASSMNRVGKDGNSPLHF.

The V and J genes are TRBV15 and TRBJ2-7; 9 bases align to TRBD1. Germline trimming cut 2 bases from V and 5 bases from J; bases unmatched to any gene: 7. The CDR3 sequence is 15 residues long. From germline, CDR1 is LNHNV and CDR2 YYDKDF (reference sequence). The CDR3 region is CATSRPQGARDEQYF. Written as DNA, the CDR3 is TGTGCCACCAGCAGACCACAGGGGGCTCGCGACGAGCAGTACTTC.

The chain combines TRBV6-2 or TRBV6-3 with TRBJ1-1; D is ambiguous. The CDR3 is 14 amino acids. From germline, CDR1 is MNHEY and CDR2 SVGEGT. V lost 6 bases to trimming and J lost 4 bases, with 15 bases between them. The CDR3 sequence is CASSLTYFTTEAFF. In nucleotides, the CDR3 is TGTGCCAGCAGCCTGACTTATTTTACCACTGAAGCTTTCTTT.

This chain links TRBV5-4 with TRBJ2-1; 9 positions agree with TRBD2. V shed 6 bases and J 0 bases; nucleotides not matched to a gene: 4. The CDR3 spans 15 residues. Germline values: CDR1 SGHNT, CDR2 YYREEE (reference sequence). The DNA for the CDR3 is TGTGCCAGCACCATTAGCGGGAGCTCCTACAATGAGCAGTTCTTC. This encodes CASTISGSSYNEQFF.

This clone was seen a single time. The chain combines TRBV5-6 with TRBJ1-5, with a weak D call TRBD1 (5 bases). V lost 2 bases and J 6 bases, leaving 12 bases between the germline ends. The CDR3 totals 14 residues. Per the germline V gene, CDR1 is SGHDT and CDR2 is YYEEEE. The CDR3 DNA is TGTGCCAGCAGCTTTAGACAGTCCGGTCAGCCCCAGCATTTT. Translated: CASSFRQSGQPQHF.

The chain is built from TRBV7-2 and TRBJ1-3, with 7 nucleotides matching TRBD1. Germline values: CDR1 SGHTA, CDR2 FQGNSA. With 4 bases clipped from V and 2 bases from J, the junction kept 8 bases outside the gene matches. The CDR3 covers 16 residues. Here the CDR3 reads CASSWRQGGAGNTIYF. CDR3 coding DNA: TGTGCCAGCAGCTGGAGACAGGGAGGCGCTGGAAACACCATATATTTT.

This sequence joins TRBV19 and TRBJ1-2; 11 bases line up with TRBD1. The CDR3 spans 14 residues. The germline CDR1 and CDR2 sequences are LNHDA and SQIVND (reference sequence). V dropped 8 bases and J dropped 4; count of bases not matched to a gene: 6. The DNA of the CDR3 is TGTGCCAGTCATCGGGACAGGGGGACCTATGGCTACACCTTC. Its translation is CASHRDRGTYGYTF.

This clone was recorded only once. The V gene is TRBV6-5, the J gene TRBJ2-7, with TRBD1 matching over 10 bases. Germline lookup yields CDR1 MNHEY and CDR2 SVGAGI. V lost 8 bases and J lost 4; bases outside the gene matches: 8. The CDR3 totals 14 residues. The CDR3 reads CASGRDRGLYEQYF. The CDR3 DNA follows: TGTGCCAGCGGCAGGGACAGGGGATTGTACGAGCAGTACTTC.

This chain connects TRBV7-8 to TRBJ2-5; D call uncertain. This CDR3 region has 12 residues. V was clipped by 5 bases and J by 5 bases, with 9 bases between them. Germline assignment: CDR1 SGHVS and CDR2 FQNEAQ. The CDR3 region has the DNA TGTGCCAGCAGCGATTCCGGGGAGACCCAGTACTTC. It specifies CASSDSGETQYF.

The chain combines TRBV7-9 with TRBJ1-4; 8 bases fit TRBD1. In germline, CDR1 is SEHNR, CDR2 FQNEAQ (reference sequence). The V segment lost 4 bases and the J segment 8 bases; nucleotides outside the gene matches: 6. The CDR3 spans 14 residues. CDR3 DNA sequence: TGTGCCAGCAGCTCAGGACAGGGCAGGGAAAAACTGTTTTTT. Translation gives CASSSGQGREKLFF.

V and J are TRBV6-5 and TRBJ1-3, with a possible D match to TRBD1 (6 bases). V dropped 10 bases and J dropped 0 bases, with 13 bases sitting between them. This CDR3 region has 14 residues. Germline V CDR1 and CDR2: MNHEY, SVGAGI. CDR3 region: CATTRDNSGNTIYF. The CDR3 nucleotides read TGTGCCACCACCAGGGACAACTCTGGAAACACCATATATTTT.

The CDR3 sequence is CASRPQGGTGELFF. The CDR3, as DNA: TGTGCCAGCAGGCCACAGGGGGGGACCGGGGAGCTGTTTTTT. The chain employs TRBV6-4 and TRBJ2-2, with D possibly being TRBD1 (8 bases). Germline V gene sequence: CDR1 MRHNA, CDR2 SNTAGT. Deletions cut 6 bases from V and 5 bases from J, with 13 bases between. The CDR3 covers 14 residues.

J is TRBJ2-2 and V is TRBV6-5; a possible D gene is TRBD1 (6 bases). Between the trimmed V and J ends, which lost 4 bases and 7 bases, there was a span of 16 bases. Germline CDR1 reads MNHEY; CDR2 reads SVGAGI. The CDR3 is 15 residues long. CDR3: CASSFSPDSYGELFF. CDR3 DNA: TGTGCCAGCAGTTTTTCCCCGGACAGCTACGGGGAGCTGTTTTTT.

V is TRBV11-2 and J is TRBJ2-7; D perhaps matches TRBD1 (6 bases). From germline, CDR1 is SGHAT and CDR2 FQNNGV. Trimming stripped 1 base from V and 7 bases from J, with 14 bases between. CDR3 length equals 14 residues. The CDR3 protein is CASSLARGQGEQYF. The CDR3 DNA is TGTGCCAGCAGCTTAGCCAGGGGCCAAGGGGAGCAGTACTTC.

This chain connects TRBV3-1 (or the pseudogene TRBV3-2) to TRBJ2-7, with D possibly being TRBD2 (5 bases). V was shortened by 4 bases and J by 1 base, with 8 bases between the two germline ends. This CDR3 has 13 residues. Germline V gene data show CDR1 as LGHDT and CDR2 as YNNKEL (reference sequence). CDR3 amino acids: CASSPGGSYEQYF. The CDR3 coding sequence is TGTGCCAGCAGCCCCGGCGGGTCCTACGAGCAGTACTTC.

The V and J genes are TRBV6-2 or TRBV6-3 and TRBJ2-1; TRBD2 agrees at 16 bases. CDR3 length: 18 amino acids. Per germline, CDR1 MNHEY and CDR2 SVGEGT. The trim removed 8 bases at V and 8 bases at J, leaving 15 bases unmatched. The CDR3 protein is CASGLGLAGGRGLYEQFF. CDR3 in DNA: TGTGCCAGCGGTTTGGGACTAGCGGGGGGGAGGGGCCTTTATGAGCAGTTCTTC.

This chain links TRBV19 with TRBJ2-1; D is perhaps TRBD2 (5 bases). V dropped 5 bases and J dropped 0 bases, with 8 bases sitting between them. CDR1 is LNHDA and CDR2 is SQIVND in the germline V gene (reference sequence). The CDR3 length is 14 residues. The CDR3 sequence is CASSSRDSYNEQFF. In nucleotides, the CDR3 is TGTGCCAGTAGTTCCCGGGACTCCTACAATGAGCAGTTCTTC.